The 22 T cell receptor beta chains given below trace back to one sample, sequenced in a study of blood T cell repertoires in COVID-19. Profiling relied on immunoSEQ multiplex PCR, and the TCRdb table lists in-frame clones only, not all of them. The sample has approximately 50,000 clones; 80% to 95% are singletons. The specimen sequenced was peripheral blood. The receptors derive from a middle-aged man with active COVID-19.

The chain uses TRBV5-4 and TRBJ2-7; D ambiguous. CDR1 and CDR2 from the germline V gene are SGHNT and YYREEE (reference sequence). CDR3 length equals 13 residues. V was cut by 0 bases and J by 2 bases, with 6 bases left in between. CDR3 loop: CASSLGGTYEQYF. CDR3 sequence (DNA): TGTGCCAGCAGCTTGGGCGGTACCTACGAGCAGTACTTC.

The chain links TRBV19 to TRBJ2-2; the D gene is possibly TRBD1 (5 bases). V was shortened by 7 bases and J by 3 bases, with 12 bases between the two germline ends. Germline-derived CDR1 and CDR2 are LNHDA and SQIVND (reference sequence). The CDR3 runs 14 residues. CDR3 DNA: TGTGCCAGTACCCCCCTAGGGGACACCGGGGAGCTGTTTTTT. Translated: CASTPLGDTGELFF.

The rearrangement links TRBV20-1 to TRBJ2-2, with D tentatively TRBD2 (5 bases). The CDR3 spans 16 residues. Germline V gene lookup returns CDR1 DFQATT and CDR2 SNEGSKA (reference sequence). Trimming left V 3 bases short and J 1 base short, with 15 bases between. The CDR3 DNA reads as TGCAGTGCTAGTCGCTTTAGAGGGCGGAACACCGGGGAGCTGTTTTTT. This gives the protein CSASRFRGRNTGELFF.

V is TRBV9 and J is TRBJ1-1; 7 bases are shared with TRBD1. The CDR3 runs to 15 residues. Germline V gene sequence: CDR1 SGDLS, CDR2 YYNGEE. With V trimmed by 3 bases and J by 0 bases, 5 bases remained unmatched. As DNA, the CDR3 is TGTGCCAGCAGCGCCCAGACAGGGATGAACACTGAAGCTTTCTTT. Its protein is CASSAQTGMNTEAFF. The whole variable domain, filled in from reference TRBV9 and TRBJ1-1, reads DSGVTQTPKHLITATGQRVTLRCSPRSGDLSVYWYQQSLDQGLQFLIQYYNGEERAKGNILERFSAQQFPDLHSELNLSSLELGDSALYFCASSAQTGMNTEAFFGQGTRLTVV.

The J gene is TRBJ2-6, the V gene TRBV2; D might be TRBD2 (5 bases). The germline gives CDR1 SNHLY, CDR2 FYNNEI. CDR3 length equals 14 residues. V lost 4 bases to trimming and J lost 3 bases, with 7 bases between them. The chain's CDR3 is CASSGGSGANVLTF. CDR3 in DNA: TGTGCCAGCAGTGGTGGGAGTGGGGCCAACGTCCTGACTTTC. The variable domain in full, completed from reference TRBV2 and TRBJ2-6, reads EPEVTQTPSHQVTQMGQEVILRCVPISNHLYFYWYRQILGQKVEFLVSFYNNEISEKSEIFDDQFSVERPDGSNFTLKIRSTKLEDSAMYFCASSGGSGANVLTFGAGSRLTVL.

The CDR3 sequence: CASSSGQGPYEQYF. CDR3 sequence (DNA): TGCGCCAGCAGCTCGGGACAGGGACCCTACGAGCAGTACTTC. The chain combines TRBV5-1 with TRBJ2-7, with 9 bases aligning to TRBD1. CDR3 size: 14 residues. The germline V gene has CDR1 SGHRS and CDR2 YFSETQ. V was clipped by 3 bases and J by 2 bases; unmatched bases: 3.

This sequence joins TRBV9 and TRBJ2-5, with D unclear. The germline V gene encodes CDR1 SGDLS and CDR2 YYNGEE. The CDR3 is 15 residues long. V gave up 0 bases and J gave up 2 bases, with 11 bases separating them. CDR3 nucleotides: TGTGCCAGCAGCGTAGGAGTTAGCTATCAAGAGACCCAGTACTTC. Translated: CASSVGVSYQETQYF. Full variable domain (outside the CDR3, taken from reference TRBV9 and TRBJ2-5): DSGVTQTPKHLITATGQRVTLRCSPRSGDLSVYWYQQSLDQGLQFLIQYYNGEERAKGNILERFSAQQFPDLHSELNLSSLELGDSALYFCASSVGVSYQETQYFGPGTRLLVL.

This chain uses TRBV29-1 with TRBJ2-1; 7 bases align to TRBD2. This CDR3 has 15 residues. J was trimmed by 9 bases and V by 4 bases; bases with no gene match: 15. The germline gives CDR1 SQVTM, CDR2 ANQGSEA. CDR3 DNA: TGCAGCGTTGTCAAACCCTCCCGCGGGAGCGTTGAGCAGTTCTTC. Translation gives CSVVKPSRGSVEQFF.

This clone came up once. The V call is TRBV14, the J call TRBJ2-7; TRBD2 aligns across 11 bases. Germline V gene data show CDR1 as SGHDN and CDR2 as FVKESK. The length of the CDR3 is 16 residues. V shed 3 bases, J shed 4 bases, and the junction held 8 bases outside the gene matches. CDR3 coding DNA: TGTGCCAGCAGCCACTCGGCAGGGACTAGCGGATACGAGCAGTACTTC. This gives the protein CASSHSAGTSGYEQYF.

The chain employs TRBV3-1 (or the pseudogene TRBV3-2) and TRBJ2-5; 11 nucleotides line up with TRBD1. The CDR3 loop spans 15 amino acids. V shed 3 bases and J 5 bases; nucleotides not matched to a gene: 5. Germline CDR1 is LGHDT and CDR2 is YNNKEL (reference sequence). DNA of the CDR3: TGTGCCAGCAGCCAGGATGGGACAGGGGGGGAGACCCAGTACTTC. Protein: CASSQDGTGGETQYF.

The chain recombines TRBV14 with TRBJ1-3, with 8 bases that match TRBD1. This CDR3 has 19 amino acids. Unmatched junction bases numbered 13, after V lost 2 bases and J lost 1 base. Germline V gives CDR1 SGHDN, CDR2 FVKESK. CDR3 amino acids: CASSQIRGTGIISGNTIYF. CDR3 nucleotides: TGTGCCAGCAGCCAAATACGGGGGACAGGAATCATTTCTGGAAACACCATATATTTT.

V usage is TRBV2 and J usage is TRBJ1-2; 10 nucleotides agree with TRBD1. J lost 4 bases, V lost 3 bases, and 5 bases had no gene match. The CDR3 is 15 residues long. The germline V gene encodes CDR1 SNHLY and CDR2 FYNNEI. CDR3 loop: CASSETGGRGYGYTF. CDR3 nucleotides: TGTGCCAGCAGTGAGACAGGGGGCAGGGGCTATGGCTACACCTTC. Full variable domain (missing parts from reference TRBV2 and TRBJ1-2): EPEVTQTPSHQVTQMGQEVILRCVPISNHLYFYWYRQILGQKVEFLVSFYNNEISEKSEIFDDQFSVERPDGSNFTLKIRSTKLEDSAMYFCASSETGGRGYGYTFGSGTRLTVV.

The CDR3 here is CASSGLGLAGAGGELFF. As DNA, the CDR3 is TGCGCCAGCAGCGGACTGGGACTAGCGGGAGCTGGCGGGGAGCTGTTTTTT. This chain joins TRBV5-1 and TRBJ2-2, with 14 bases aligning to TRBD2. V trimming: 4 bases; J trimming: 7 bases; junction bases outside the gene matches: 9. The CDR3 has 17 residues. Germline V gene data show CDR1 as SGHRS and CDR2 as YFSETQ.

The chain uses TRBV28 and TRBJ2-7; 8 nucleotides agree with TRBD2. CDR3 length: 16 amino acids. The V segment lost 6 bases and the J segment 4 bases; nucleotides outside the gene matches: 14. Per the germline V gene, CDR1 is MDHEN and CDR2 is SYDVKM. The CDR3 spells CASSISPGGPGYEQYF. The CDR3 nucleotides are TGTGCCAGCAGCATCTCGCCGGGGGGGCCTGGGTACGAGCAGTACTTC.

The chain links TRBV29-1 to TRBJ1-1; maybe TRBD1 (5 bases). The V gene lost 5 bases and the J gene lost 4 bases, with 14 bases spanning the gap. CDR1 and CDR2 from the germline V gene are SQVTM and ANQGSEA. CDR3 length: 13 residues. The CDR3 region has the DNA TGCAGCGTTAGGGGCAGGGTTGGCACTGAAGCTTTCTTT. This encodes CSVRGRVGTEAFF.

The chain is built from TRBV5-4 and TRBJ2-1; 7 nucleotides match TRBD2. Germline loops: CDR1 SGHNT, CDR2 YYREEE (reference sequence). Unmatched junction bases numbered 7, after V lost 4 bases and J lost 6 bases. The CDR3 is 14 residues long. CDR3 in amino acids: CASSKIGTTNEQFF. The CDR3 DNA sequence: TGTGCCAGCAGCAAGATCGGGACTACCAATGAGCAGTTCTTC.

The rearrangement links TRBV7-2 to TRBJ2-7, with D possibly being TRBD1 (5 bases). The V gene's germline CDR1 is SGHTA and CDR2 FQGNSA. V was pared by 1 base and J by 7 bases, with 14 bases between. The CDR3 runs to 14 residues. CDR3 protein: CASSLGGSPREQYF. The CDR3 DNA reads TGTGCCAGCAGCTTAGGGGGCAGCCCTAGGGAGCAGTACTTC.

The gene calls are TRBV7-2 and TRBJ2-7; 8 bases map to TRBD1. The CDR3 totals 14 residues. In germline, CDR1 is SGHTA, CDR2 FQGNSA. V trimming: 8 bases; J trimming: 0 bases; junction bases outside the gene matches: 6. CDR3 in DNA: TGTGCCAGCTCCAGGGACAGGCACTCCTACGAGCAGTACTTC. Protein sequence: CASSRDRHSYEQYF.

V is TRBV18 and J is TRBJ1-2; D remains ambiguous. Deletions cut 3 bases from V and 8 bases from J, with 19 bases between. Germline-derived CDR1 and CDR2 are KGHSH and LQKENI. The CDR3 is 15 residues long. CDR3 protein: CASSPRRESTGGYTF. Here the CDR3 DNA reads TGTGCCAGCTCACCGCGGCGAGAATCAACGGGAGGCTACACCTTC. The variable domain in full, with the rest retrieved from reference TRBV18 and TRBJ1-2, is NAGVMQNPRHLVRRRGQEARLRCSPMKGHSHVYWYRQLPEEGLKFMVYLQKENIIDESGMPKERFSAEFPKEGPSILRIQQVVRGDSAAYFCASSPRRESTGGYTFGSGTRLTVV.

The chain has TRBV7-3 and TRBJ1-1; 7 positions match TRBD1. The CDR3 has 17 residues. The germline gives CDR1 SGHTA, CDR2 FQGTGA. Losses at the gene ends were 5 bases for V and 5 bases for J; bases not matched to a gene: 17. CDR3 in amino acids: CASSPRGVAAGGTEAFF. In nucleotides, the CDR3 is TGTGCCAGCAGCCCCAGGGGGGTCGCCGCGGGCGGTACTGAAGCTTTCTTT.

This clone turned up a few times. CDR3 residues: CASRKQTNYGYTF. DNA for the CDR3: TGTGCCAGCAGAAAACAGACAAACTATGGCTACACCTTC. The rearrangement uses TRBV12-3 or TRBV12-4 and TRBJ1-2; no definite D call. The CDR3 has 13 amino acids. Trimming cost V 6 bases and J 2 bases, with 10 bases left between them.

This rearrangement joins TRBV28 to TRBJ2-7; perhaps TRBD1 as D (6 bases). The CDR3 sequence is 11 residues long. Germline-derived CDR1 and CDR2 are MDHEN and SYDVKM. The CDR3 is CATQGLGEQYF. The CDR3 DNA follows: TGTGCAACTCAGGGGTTAGGCGAGCAGTACTTC.